This T cell receptor (beta chain) originates from a study of cytomegalovirus exposure and HLA in healthy donors. While the first cohort had several hundred subjects, the donors belonged to the separate validation cohort of about 110 subjects. Notes on this clone: Its antigen is not identified.

Produced via immunoSEQ multiplex PCR; TCRdb's table is partial and in-frame only. This sample has some 240,000 clones, with about 86% found just once. Study-level points and caveats: CMV antigen specificity of a few CMV-associated chains was confirmed in vitro. According to a subsequent analysis, TCR clusters from the first cohort were inclined to appear together in the 120 validation repertoires. Published work reported that the classifier diagnosed cytomegalovirus status with high specificity and sensitivity.

This receptor was taken from a woman aged 25 to 39 in good health and CMV-seropositive. The specimen was PBMCs.

The CDR3 DNA follows: TGTGCCAGCAGCGTAGGGGGGACAGGGTGGTACGAGCAGTACTTC. This encodes CASSVGGTGWYEQYF. The chain links TRBV9 to TRBJ2-7, with 9 bases identical to TRBD1. Germline CDR1 is SGDLS and CDR2 is YYNGEE. V was clipped by 0 bases and J by 4 bases; unmatched bases: 5. The CDR3 runs to 15 residues.